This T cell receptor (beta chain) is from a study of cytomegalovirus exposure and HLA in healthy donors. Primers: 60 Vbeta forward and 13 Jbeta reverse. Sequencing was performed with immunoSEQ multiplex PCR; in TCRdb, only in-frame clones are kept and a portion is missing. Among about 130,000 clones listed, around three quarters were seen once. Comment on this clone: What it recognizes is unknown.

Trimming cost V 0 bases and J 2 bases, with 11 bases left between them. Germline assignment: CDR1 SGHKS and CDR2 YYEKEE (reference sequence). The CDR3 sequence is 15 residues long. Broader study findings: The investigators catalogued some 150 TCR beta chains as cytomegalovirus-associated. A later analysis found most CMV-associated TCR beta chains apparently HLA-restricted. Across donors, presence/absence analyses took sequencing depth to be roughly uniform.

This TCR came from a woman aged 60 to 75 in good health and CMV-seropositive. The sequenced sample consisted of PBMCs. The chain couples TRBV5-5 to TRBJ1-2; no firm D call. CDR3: CASSLGLDLNYGYTF. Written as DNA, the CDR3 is TGTGCCAGCAGCTTGGGCCTGGACTTAAACTATGGCTACACCTTC.